This T cell receptor beta chain was found in a study of sequential checkpoint blockade in melanoma. Specified treatment: randomized to nivolumab then ipilimumab (arm A) or the reverse (arm B). From thawed PBMCs, live CD3+CD8+ cells negative for CD19 and CD56 were sorted. The assay was immunoSEQ multiplex PCR, and TCRdb's table has in-frame clones only and misses some. This table holds over 8,500 clones, around 52% found once. This TCR derives from a human donor with melanoma. Sample: CD8+ T cells sorted from blood (inferred from file names), taken from a patient given nivolumab and ipilimumab in sequence.

The CDR3 loop reads CASSLGGPTF. In DNA form, the CDR3 reads TGTGCCAGCAGCTTAGGAGGTCCCACCTTC. The J gene is TRBJ1-2, the V gene TRBV7-6; D remains ambiguous. CDR3 length: 10 amino acids. Trimming removed 1 base at V and 13 bases at J, with 7 bases between. Looked up from germline, CDR1 is SGHVS and CDR2 is FNYEAQ.